This TCR beta chain comes out of a study of identical twins. Study-wide findings and caveats: Twin-shared out-of-frame alpha sequences showed excess low generation probability. Abundant cord blood beta clonotypes carried fewer insertions; memory repertoires showed none.

Template switching created a universal primer site, and the cDNA included unique molecular identifiers. TCRdb passed the 5' RACE reads through MiXCR, listing each CDR3 protein once. This table has 310,000 or so distinct CDR3 sequences, 6.5% to 9.5% appearing once. This clonotype was found a few times. Its antigen is unidentified. This could be a read error, since a much larger clone is one nucleotide away. This CDR3 comprises 14 residues. V lost 0 bases and J lost 1, with 4 bases in between. The same sample was also studied in work on yellow fever vaccine responses in identical twins.

This rearrangement joins TRBV12-3 or TRBV12-4 to TRBJ1-5, with no clear D. The TCR comes from a woman younger than 35 in good health. Sample: memory (CD45RO+) T cells sorted from blood. Here the CDR3 DNA reads TGTGCCAGCAGTTTAGCCGGGAGCAATCAGCCCCAGCATTTT. Its protein is CASSLAGSNQPQHF.